This TCR beta chain was documented in a study of tumor-infiltrating lymphocytes in localized non-small cell lung cancer. As for the study in general: The cohort mixed smokers and never-smokers, several histologies, and some post-neoadjuvant-chemotherapy samples.

As regards this clone: Its antigen is still unknown.

Repertoires were generated with immunoSEQ multiplex PCR, while TCRdb's copy carries only in-frame clones and drops some. The sample shows thousands of clones, around 45% of them seen only once. Study-level findings and limits: IM1 and IM2 tumors showed no difference in T-cell fraction.

The CDR3 extends over 17 amino acids. V was pared by 4 bases and J by 2 bases, with 7 bases of the junction left unmatched. Per the germline V gene, CDR1 is LGHNA and CDR2 is YNFKEQ. Sequencing used uninvolved lung tissue not adjacent to the tumor. The clonotype comes from a human donor with non-small cell lung cancer. The J gene is TRBJ2-7, the V gene TRBV4-2; 14 bases align to TRBD2. The CDR3 DNA sequence: TGTGCCAGCAGCCCAGACGGGACTAGCGGGAGTACCTACGAGCAGTACTTC. Translated, it gives CASSPDGTSGSTYEQYF.